One and the same sample provided the 16 T cell receptor beta chains below, sequenced in a study of CD8+ T cells in alopecia areata. Treatment reported: oral pan-JAK inhibitor, 5-10 mg twice daily. Extracted RNA was reverse transcribed into cDNA, the sequencing template. Produced via immunoSEQ multiplex PCR; TCRdb's table is partial and in-frame only. The sample lists over 150,000 clones, around 58% occurring once. The specimen comprised CD8+ T cells sorted from blood, sampled at week 24, from a patient treated with tofacitinib. These TCRs come from a human donor with alopecia areata.

V gene TRBV19 combines with J gene TRBJ1-2; D is possibly TRBD1 (5 bases). CDR1 and CDR2 (germline): LNHDA, SQIVND (reference sequence). The CDR3 runs to 15 residues. V gave up 4 bases and J gave up 7 bases, with 19 bases separating them. The DNA for the CDR3 is TGTGCCAGTAGTACGCCACCGGGACCGCGCTTTGGCTACACCTTC. Protein sequence: CASSTPPGPRFGYTF.

The chain carries TRBV29-1 and TRBJ2-7; D is perhaps TRBD2 (5 bases). Between the trimmed V and J ends, which lost 4 bases and 3 bases, there was a span of 13 bases. CDR1 and CDR2 (germline): SQVTM, ANQGSEA. This CDR3 has 13 residues. The CDR3 protein is CSVVGVGHYEQYF. CDR3 sequence (DNA): TGCAGCGTTGTCGGGGTGGGCCACTACGAGCAGTACTTC.

The chain combines TRBV7-9 with TRBJ2-5; D may be TRBD2 (6 bases). Germline-derived CDR1 and CDR2 are SEHNR and FQNEAQ (reference sequence). Trimming left V 6 bases short and J 0 bases short, with 8 bases between. The CDR3 is 13 residues long. CDR3 region: CASSGGYQETQYF. The CDR3 DNA is TGTGCCAGCAGTGGGGGGTACCAAGAGACCCAGTACTTC. The whole variable domain, remainder taken from reference TRBV7-9 and TRBJ2-5, is DTGVSQNPRHKITKRGQNVTFRCDPISEHNRLYWYRQTLGQGPEFLTYFQNEAQLEKSRLLSDRFSAERPKGSFSTLEIQRTEQGDSAMYLCASSGGYQETQYFGPGTRLLVL.

On this clone itself: Germline and junction disagree at one end, which may indicate a read error. V gene TRBV4-2 combines with J gene TRBJ1-6; 8 bases fit TRBD1. CDR3 length equals 15 residues. Looked up from germline, CDR1 is LGHNA and CDR2 is YNFKEQ. Written as DNA, the CDR3 is TGTGCCAGCAACCAAGCACCAGGGGGCGGTTCACCCCTCCACTTT. This gives the protein CASNQAPGGGSPLHF.

The V and J genes are TRBV2 and TRBJ2-5; 13 bases are shared with TRBD2. V dropped 6 bases and J dropped 4; count of bases not matched to a gene: 8. The V gene's germline CDR1 is SNHLY and CDR2 FYNNEI. CDR3 size: 16 residues. The CDR3 DNA reads TGTGCCAGCAGAACCACTAGCGGGGGGGCGACAGAGACCCAGTACTTC. Amino acid sequence: CASRTTSGGATETQYF. The variable domain in full, with the rest retrieved from reference TRBV2 and TRBJ2-5, is EPEVTQTPSHQVTQMGQEVILRCVPISNHLYFYWYRQILGQKVEFLVSFYNNEISEKSEIFDDQFSVERPDGSNFTLKIRSTKLEDSAMYFCASRTTSGGATETQYFGPGTRLLVL.

The gene calls are TRBV4-2 and TRBJ1-6; D not resolved. This CDR3 has 15 amino acids. Trimming stripped 0 bases from V and 9 bases from J, with 12 bases between. CDR1 and CDR2 (germline): LGHNA, YNFKEQ. The CDR3 nucleotides are TGTGCCAGCAGCCAAGAAGGCTCGGCGGGTTCACCCCTCCACTTT. Protein sequence: CASSQEGSAGSPLHF.

This clone has just a few counts. The chain recombines TRBV29-1 with TRBJ2-2; the D is unclear. This CDR3 spans 11 amino acids. The V gene lost 3 bases and the J gene lost 6 bases, with 5 bases spanning the gap. Germline values: CDR1 SQVTM, CDR2 ANQGSEA. CDR3 bases: TGCAGCGTTGACCGGGCCGGGGAGCTGTTTTTT. It specifies CSVDRAGELFF.

The V and J genes are TRBV5-1 and TRBJ2-2, with unresolved D. The CDR3 covers 14 residues. Germline assignment: CDR1 SGHRS and CDR2 YFSETQ. V lost 0 bases and J 7 bases, leaving 10 bases between the germline ends. For the CDR3, the DNA is TGCGCCAGCAGCTTGGCTGTGGGTGACGGGGAGCTGTTTTTT. Protein sequence: CASSLAVGDGELFF.

The gene calls are TRBV11-1 and TRBJ1-6; D remains unclear. Trimming left V 1 base short and J 7 bases short, with 11 bases between. Germline CDR1 reads SGHAT; CDR2 reads FQDESV (reference sequence). The CDR3 runs to 15 residues. This chain's CDR3 is CASSLGGRVNSPLHF. The CDR3 DNA sequence: TGTGCCAGCAGCTTAGGAGGCCGGGTAAATTCACCCCTCCACTTT.

This clone came up a few times. This chain links TRBV7-9 with TRBJ1-2; 7 bases match TRBD1. V shed 5 bases and J 4 bases; nucleotides not matched to a gene: 13. The germline V gene encodes CDR1 SEHNR and CDR2 FQNEAQ (reference sequence). This CDR3 has 16 residues. The CDR3 nucleotides read TGTGCCAGCAGCCGCGACGACAGGGCGCCCTTCTATGGCTACACCTTC. Its translation: CASSRDDRAPFYGYTF.

This chain joins TRBV7-9 and TRBJ2-7; 7 bases line up with TRBD1. The J segment lost 4 bases and the V segment lost 5 bases, leaving 5 bases of the junction unmatched. Germline V gives CDR1 SEHNR, CDR2 FQNEAQ (reference sequence). The CDR3 is 13 amino acids. CDR3 DNA: TGTGCCAGCAGCATAACAGGGGAGTACGAGCAGTACTTC. Translation gives CASSITGEYEQYF.

The chain joins TRBV5-1 to TRBJ1-5, with D perhaps matching TRBD1 (6 bases). Trimming stripped 2 bases from V and 4 bases from J, with 10 bases between. Germline loops: CDR1 SGHRS, CDR2 YFSETQ. This CDR3 comprises 14 residues. CDR3 sequence (DNA): TGCGCCAGCAGCTTTGAAGGGGGGAATCAGCCCCAGCATTTT. Amino acids: CASSFEGGNQPQHF.

This clone was seen a few times. The V and J genes are TRBV9 and TRBJ2-6; unclear D gene. CDR1 and CDR2 (germline): SGDLS, YYNGEE. Trimming stripped 3 bases from V and 0 bases from J, with 4 bases between. The CDR3 spans 14 residues. CDR3 protein: CASSGASGANVLTF. Written as DNA, the CDR3 is TGTGCCAGCAGCGGGGCCTCTGGGGCCAACGTCCTGACTTTC.

V and J are TRBV5-1 and TRBJ2-7; 8 bases are a match to TRBD1. The CDR3 extends over 14 amino acids. Trimming at V came to 4 bases and at J to 2 bases, leaving 5 bases not matched to a gene. The germline CDR1 and CDR2 sequences are SGHRS and YFSETQ. CDR3 residues: CASSIGTGTYEQYF. Written as DNA, the CDR3 is TGCGCCAGCAGCATCGGGACAGGCACCTACGAGCAGTACTTC. The whole variable domain, filled in from reference TRBV5-1 and TRBJ2-7, reads KAGVTQTPRYLIKTRGQQVTLSCSPISGHRSVSWYQQTPGQGLQFLFEYFSETQRNKGNFPGRFSGRQFSNSRSEMNVSTLELGDSALYLCASSIGTGTYEQYFGPGTRLTVT.

The sample holds a few counts of this clone. The chain couples TRBV5-6 to TRBJ2-7; the match to TRBD1 covers 9 bases. The V and J ends lost 4 bases and 7 bases, in that order; junction bases with no gene match: 12. In germline, CDR1 is SGHDT, CDR2 YYEEEE. The CDR3 is 15 residues long. CDR3 loop: CASSGGQGRLDEQYF. The CDR3 DNA sequence: TGTGCCAGCAGCGGGGGACAGGGTCGCCTTGATGAGCAGTACTTC.

The chain joins TRBV5-1 to TRBJ1-2; D gene uncertain. CDR3 length equals 12 residues. Trimming took off 0 bases at V and 7 bases at J, with 7 bases between the two ends. Germline assignment: CDR1 SGHRS and CDR2 YFSETQ. The CDR3 bases are TGCGCCAGCAGCTTGGGATCCGGTGGCTACACCTTC. This codes for CASSLGSGGYTF.